These 12 T cell receptor beta chains originate from one sample sequenced in a study of cytomegalovirus exposure and HLA in healthy donors. 60 Vbeta and 13 Jbeta primers were used in PCR. Libraries were prepared by immunoSEQ multiplex PCR; TCRdb keeps only in-frame clonotypes and omits some of them. The data show tens of thousands of clones, 77% seen once. Source material: PBMCs. The receptors derive from a female donor in good health and CMV-seronegative.

This chain links TRBV5-1 with TRBJ1-4; 11 bases are shared with TRBD1. Per germline, CDR1 SGHRS and CDR2 YFSETQ. Trimming cost V 3 bases and J 1 base; bases outside gene matches: 2. There are 16 residues in the CDR3. The CDR3 DNA reads TGCGCCAGCAGCTGGACAGGGGGCGGAACTAATGAAAAACTGTTTTTT. Amino acids: CASSWTGGGTNEKLFF.

The chain recombines TRBV11-3 with TRBJ1-1; tentative D call: TRBD1 (6 bases). Trimming left V 5 bases short and J 11 bases short, with 21 bases between. Germline V gene sequence: CDR1 SGHNT, CDR2 YENEEA. This CDR3 comprises 14 residues. CDR3 in DNA: TGTGCCAGCAGCCAGTTTGGACAGTCCCAAAAGGCTTTCTTT. This translates into CASSQFGQSQKAFF.

The chain employs TRBV9 and TRBJ2-1; a weak D match, TRBD2 (6 bases). CDR1 is SGDLS, CDR2 YYNGEE, per germline. This CDR3 comprises 15 residues. The V end was cut by 2 bases, the J end by 6 bases, with 15 bases between. The CDR3 spells CASSVSGLSSNEQFF. CDR3 in DNA: TGTGCCAGCAGCGTTAGCGGACTGTCAAGCAATGAGCAGTTCTTC.

This rearrangement joins TRBV4-1 to TRBJ2-1, with 8 nucleotides matching TRBD2. The CDR3 consists of 16 residues. Germline CDR1 is MGHRA and CDR2 is YSYEKL. Trimming took 3 bases from V and 4 from J; bases not matched to a gene: 8. The CDR3: CASSHPGTRSYNEQFF. In DNA, the CDR3 is TGCGCCAGCAGCCATCCCGGGACTAGATCTTACAATGAGCAGTTCTTC.

Worth noting for this clone: A much larger clone sits a single nucleotide away, making a read error possible. The rearrangement links TRBV11-2 to TRBJ2-3; D not certain. The V end lost 4 bases, the J end lost 5 bases, and 4 bases lay between the germline ends. The CDR3 sequence is 11 residues long. CDR1 and CDR2 from the germline V gene are SGHAT and FQNNGV. The CDR3 region has the DNA TGTGCCAGCAGCTCGGGAGATACGCAGTATTTT. This encodes CASSSGDTQYF.

The chain joins TRBV7-5 to TRBJ2-3; the listed D gene, TRBD2, was not tested against the DNA. TRBV7-5 is a listed pseudogene. The CDR3 runs to 18 residues. CDR3 sequence (DNA): TGTGCCAGAAGCTTAGTGTCCCTAGCGGAGCCGGCCACAGATACGCAGTATTTT. It specifies CARSLVSLAEPATDTQYF.

The chain carries TRBV11-2 and TRBJ1-2; 9 bases are shared with TRBD1. The CDR3 loop spans 13 amino acids. The junction had 7 bases not matched to a gene; V was cut back by 10 bases and J by 4 bases. Germline assignment: CDR1 SGHAT and CDR2 FQNNGV. In nucleotides, the CDR3 is TGTGCCACCACAGGGGGCGAACTCTATGGCTACACCTTC. Its translation: CATTGGELYGYTF.

The chain's CDR3 is CAWSRDRGQGEQYF. The CDR3 DNA sequence: TGTGCCTGGAGTCGGGACAGGGGGCAAGGCGAGCAGTACTTC. V usage is TRBV30 and J usage is TRBJ2-7, with TRBD1 identical over 12 bases. V was pared by 2 bases and J by 6 bases, with 5 bases of the junction left unmatched. In germline, CDR1 is GTSNPN, CDR2 SVGIG (reference sequence). This CDR3 has 14 residues.

The chain recombines TRBV7-3 with TRBJ2-5; 10 positions match TRBD2. Germline-derived CDR1 and CDR2 are SGHTA and FQGTGA. This CDR3 has 15 residues. V was clipped by 5 bases and J by 5 bases; unmatched bases: 8. CDR3 DNA sequence: TGTGCCAGCAGCCTAGGTCTAGCGGGAGTCGAGACCCAGTACTTC. Amino acids: CASSLGLAGVETQYF.

The chain links TRBV6-5 to TRBJ1-2; D is perhaps TRBD1 (6 bases). Germline-derived CDR1 and CDR2 are MNHEY and SVGAGI. V was shortened by 11 bases and J by 4 bases, with 17 bases between the two germline ends. The CDR3 sequence is 13 residues long. The CDR3 DNA reads as TGTGCCTGCCGACTAGGGGGGGGCTATGGCTACACCTTC. It is translated as CACRLGGGYGYTF.

This chain uses TRBV6-6 with TRBJ2-6; 7 bases match TRBD2. The CDR3 is 15 residues long. The V and J ends lost 5 bases and 2 bases, in that order; junction bases with no gene match: 3. CDR1 MNHNY and CDR2 SVGAGI come from the germline V gene (reference sequence). CDR3 nucleotides: TGTGCCAGCAGTAAGCGGGGCACTGGGGCCAACGTCCTGACTTTC. The encoded protein is CASSKRGTGANVLTF.

The rearrangement uses TRBV25-1 and TRBJ2-4; 11 bases match TRBD1. Germline loops: CDR1 MGHDK, CDR2 SYGVNS. Losses at the gene ends were 3 bases for V and 3 bases for J; bases not matched to a gene: 1. CDR3 size: 15 residues. CDR3 DNA: TGTGCCAGCAGTGAGGGACAGGGGGTCAAAAACATTCAGTACTTC. Residues: CASSEGQGVKNIQYF. Full variable domain (rest looked up from reference TRBV25-1 and TRBJ2-4): EADIYQTPRYLVIGTGKKITLECSQTMGHDKMYWYQQDPGMELHLIHYSYGVNSTEKGDLSSESTVSRIRTEHFPLTLESARPSHTSQYLCASSEGQGVKNIQYFGAGTRLSVL.